Listed here are 3 T cell receptor beta chains from one sample, sequenced in a study of T cell responses to AZD1222 COVID-19 vaccine (dated by TCRdb to 2020 to 2023). The time point tag for this specimen amounts to: baseline before first vaccination. To prepare the library, the immunoSEQ multiplex PCR assay was applied. Not all clones reach the TCRdb copy of this immuneACCESS table, which keeps in-frame sequences only. Checked studies attribute under half of the gap to unresolved V genes and leave the rest unexplained. For this sample the table gives fewer than 110,000 clones, of which about 89% were detected only once. Around 6.7% of the sample is taken by the ten largest. Here the sequenced sample was peripheral blood, taken on day 0 of AZD1222 vaccination. These TCRs come from an adult in good health.

The J gene is TRBJ2-1, the V gene TRBV28; 8 bases are a match to TRBD2. J gave up 4 bases and V 7 bases, and 9 bases lay outside the gene matches. Germline CDR1 MDHEN, CDR2 SYDVKM. This CDR3 spans 15 amino acids. The CDR3 nucleotides read TGTGCCAGCACTAGATCGGGAGGGCCATACAATGAGCAGTTCTTC. This gives the protein CASTRSGGPYNEQFF. The complete variable domain, with remaining parts taken from reference TRBV28 and TRBJ2-1, reads DVKVTQSSRYLVKRTGEKVFLECVQDMDHENMFWYRQDPGLGLRLIYFSYDVKMKEKGDIPEGYSVSREKKERFSLILESASTNQTSMYLCASTRSGGPYNEQFFGPGTRLTVL.

The chain recombines TRBV6-2 or TRBV6-3 with TRBJ2-1, with D uncertain. The CDR3 is 14 residues long. Germline-derived CDR1 and CDR2 are MNHEY and SVGEGT. V shed 6 bases and J shed 5 bases, with 14 bases lying between them. CDR3 sequence: CASSPHQANNEQFF. CDR3 DNA: TGTGCCAGCAGCCCCCACCAAGCGAACAATGAGCAGTTCTTC.

V is TRBV12-3 or TRBV12-4 and J is TRBJ1-1; weak D call: TRBD1 (5 bases). Trimming stripped 7 bases from V and 11 bases from J, with 17 bases between. CDR3 size: 12 residues. In nucleotides, the CDR3 is TGTGCCAGCACTCGGACTGTGGGGGAGGCTTTCTTT. Residues: CASTRTVGEAFF.